Listed below are T cell receptor beta chains from one sample, sequenced in a study of shared clonotypes between healthy human individuals. Clones were read by immunoSEQ multiplex PCR, and TCRdb kept only the in-frame ones, dropping some. The sample lists around 2.1 million clones, nearly 97% occurring once. The sample comprised naive CD4+ T cells sorted from blood. These receptors were taken from a man aged 18-30 years in good health. CDR3s include the opening cysteine and the closing phenylalanine or tryptophan. D genes are given only for firm matches. Only part of the rows carry a size: once, few, many, or a class if the clone is expanded.

j_gene: TRBJ2-7
v_gene: TRBV9
d_gene: .
abundance: .
CDR3nt: TGTGCCAGCAGCGTTGGCCCCAGCAGGGACTACGAGCAGTACTTC
CDR3aa: CASSVGPSRDYEQYF

j_gene: TRBJ1-5
v_gene: TRBV6-6
d_gene: .
abundance: .
CDR3nt: TGTGCCAGCAGTTACAGGTTAGGGGAGAATCAGCCCCAGCATTTT
CDR3aa: CASSYRLGENQPQHF

j_gene: TRBJ2-1
v_gene: TRBV10-1
d_gene: .
abundance: .
CDR3nt: TGCGCCAGCAGTGAGTCGGGTGGGGAGCAGTTCTTC
CDR3aa: CASSESGGEQFF

j_gene: TRBJ1-6
v_gene: TRBV5-4
d_gene: .
abundance: .
CDR3nt: TGTGCCAGCAGCTTGCAGGGGATGGAATCACCCCTCCACTTT
CDR3aa: CASSLQGMESPLHF

j_gene: TRBJ2-7
v_gene: TRBV5-1
d_gene: .
abundance: .
CDR3nt: TGCGCCAGCAGCTTGGGGACAGTCGCCTACGAGCAGTACTTC
CDR3aa: CASSLGTVAYEQYF

j_gene: TRBJ1-4
v_gene: TRBV2
d_gene: .
abundance: .
CDR3nt: TGTGCCAGCAGTGAAGAGGGAGTCGGAGAAAAACTGTTTTTT
CDR3aa: CASSEEGVGEKLFF

j_gene: TRBJ2-2
v_gene: TRBV4-1
d_gene: .
abundance: .
CDR3nt: TGCGCCAGCAGCCTACGACAGGAGATGAACACCGGGGAGCTGTTTTTT
CDR3aa: CASSLRQEMNTGELFF

j_gene: TRBJ2-3
v_gene: TRBV6-1
d_gene: .
abundance: .
CDR3nt: TGTGCCAGTACCAAGGTATCTAGCACAGATACGCAGTATTTT
CDR3aa: CASTKVSSTDTQYF

j_gene: TRBJ2-2
v_gene: TRBV2
d_gene: TRBD1
abundance: .
CDR3nt: TGTGCCAGCAGTTCGACAGGGGGGAGGAACACCGGGGAGCTGTTTTTT
CDR3aa: CASSSTGGRNTGELFF

j_gene: TRBJ2-3
v_gene: TRBV6-6
d_gene: .
abundance: once
CDR3nt: TGTGCCAGCAGTTACTCGAATAAGGGCACAGATACGCAGTATTTT
CDR3aa: CASSYSNKGTDTQYF

j_gene: TRBJ1-2
v_gene: TRBV10-3
d_gene: TRBD1
abundance: .
CDR3nt: TGTGCCATCAGAGGGACAGGGGCTAACTATGGCTACACCTTC
CDR3aa: CAIRGTGANYGYTF

j_gene: TRBJ1-2
v_gene: TRBV29-1
d_gene: TRBD1
abundance: .
CDR3nt: TGCAGCGGCCTGGGGGGACAGGGAATTTGGTATGGCTACACCTTC
CDR3aa: CSGLGGQGIWYGYTF

j_gene: TRBJ1-4
v_gene: TRBV5-4
d_gene: .
abundance: .
CDR3nt: TGTGCCAGCAGCTTACAGGGTCCTAATGAAAAACTGTTTTTT
CDR3aa: CASSLQGPNEKLFF

j_gene: TRBJ2-5
v_gene: TRBV19
d_gene: TRBD1
abundance: .
CDR3nt: TGTGCCAGTAGTATTTCAGGGGGCCAAGAGACCCAGTACTTC
CDR3aa: CASSISGGQETQYF

j_gene: TRBJ2-2
v_gene: TRBV2
d_gene: .
abundance: .
CDR3nt: TGTGCCAGCACGGAGAACACCGGGGAGCTGTTTTTT
CDR3aa: CASTENTGELFF

j_gene: TRBJ2-1
v_gene: TRBV7-9
d_gene: .
abundance: .
CDR3nt: TGTGCCAGCAGCTTAGCGGAACGGGGGAATGAGCAGTTCTTC
CDR3aa: CASSLAERGNEQFF

j_gene: TRBJ2-4
v_gene: TRBV10-3
d_gene: TRBD2
abundance: .
CDR3nt: TGTGCCATCAGTGAGGGACTGGGCGGGGGGTATAGAAACATTCAGTACTTC
CDR3aa: CAISEGLGGGYRNIQYF

j_gene: TRBJ2-5
v_gene: TRBV7-8
d_gene: TRBD1
abundance: .
CDR3nt: TGTGCCAGCAGCTTCACAGGGGGGACCCAGTACTTC
CDR3aa: CASSFTGGTQYF

j_gene: TRBJ2-7
v_gene: TRBV18
d_gene: .
abundance: .
CDR3nt: TGTGCCAGCTCAGCGGCAGGAGGTGGGGGCTACGAGCAGTACTTC
CDR3aa: CASSAAGGGGYEQYF

j_gene: TRBJ1-6
v_gene: TRBV27
d_gene: .
abundance: .
CDR3nt: TGTGCCAGCTTACAGGGTGGCCCCATGGGGAATTCACCCCTCCACTTT
CDR3aa: CASLQGGPMGNSPLHF

j_gene: TRBJ2-7
v_gene: TRBV29-1
d_gene: TRBD2
abundance: .
CDR3nt: TGCAGCATCTCTAAGGGACTAGGAGTTTCCTACGAGCAGTACTTC
CDR3aa: CSISKGLGVSYEQYF

j_gene: TRBJ2-1
v_gene: TRBV2
d_gene: .
abundance: .
CDR3nt: TGTGCCAGCAGTGAACGAAGGGACAATGAGCAGTTCTTC
CDR3aa: CASSERRDNEQFF

j_gene: TRBJ1-5
v_gene: TRBV23-1
d_gene: TRBD1
abundance: .
CDR3nt: TGCGCCAGCAGTCAAGAGGGACAGGACGATCAGCCCCAGCATTTT
CDR3aa: CASSQEGQDDQPQHF

j_gene: TRBJ2-2
v_gene: TRBV7-2
d_gene: .
abundance: .
CDR3nt: TGTGCCAGCAGCTCCCATACTATGAACACCGGGGAGCTGTTTTTT
CDR3aa: CASSSHTMNTGELFF

j_gene: TRBJ1-1
v_gene: TRBV10-2
d_gene: TRBD1
abundance: .
CDR3nt: TGCGCCAGCATCCAGGGGGCGAACACTGAAGCTTTCTTT
CDR3aa: CASIQGANTEAFF

j_gene: TRBJ2-1
v_gene: TRBV6-1
d_gene: TRBD2
abundance: .
CDR3nt: TGTGCCAGCAGTCCGGGACTAGTGAGAGGGGATGAGCAGTTCTTC
CDR3aa: CASSPGLVRGDEQFF

j_gene: TRBJ2-7
v_gene: TRBV6-6
d_gene: TRBD1
abundance: .
CDR3nt: TGTGCCAGCAGTTCCACGGGACAGGGGTACGAGCAGTACTTC
CDR3aa: CASSSTGQGYEQYF

j_gene: TRBJ2-7
v_gene: TRBV6-6
d_gene: .
abundance: .
CDR3nt: TGTGCCAGCAGTCCTGGACTATTCTACGAGCAGTACTTC
CDR3aa: CASSPGLFYEQYF

j_gene: TRBJ2-5
v_gene: TRBV14
d_gene: TRBD1
abundance: .
CDR3nt: TGTGCCAGCAGCCTCCGGACAGGGCTAGAGACCCAGTACTTC
CDR3aa: CASSLRTGLETQYF

j_gene: TRBJ2-1
v_gene: TRBV5-1
d_gene: .
abundance: .
CDR3nt: TGCGCCAGCAGCTTGGGGGGCAGCGTACCACCCAATGAGCAGTTCTTC
CDR3aa: CASSLGGSVPPNEQFF

j_gene: TRBJ2-7
v_gene: TRBV9
d_gene: .
abundance: once
CDR3nt: TGTGCCAGCAGCGTAGGAGGGGCGGAGCGAACCTTTCCCTACGACGAGCAGTACTTC
CDR3aa: CASSVGGAERTFPYDEQYF

j_gene: TRBJ2-7
v_gene: TRBV25-1
d_gene: .
abundance: .
CDR3nt: TGTGCCAGCAGTGACTCAGCGTACGAGCAGTACTTC
CDR3aa: CASSDSAYEQYF

j_gene: TRBJ2-2
v_gene: TRBV18
d_gene: TRBD1
abundance: .
CDR3nt: TGTGCCAGCTCTCTCTCCGGGACAGCGAACACCGGGGAGCTGTTTTTT
CDR3aa: CASSLSGTANTGELFF

j_gene: TRBJ2-3
v_gene: TRBV11-3
d_gene: .
abundance: .
CDR3nt: TGTGCCAGCAGTCGGGACTCTCGACTCACAGATACGCAGTATTTT
CDR3aa: CASSRDSRLTDTQYF

j_gene: TRBJ1-6
v_gene: TRBV2
d_gene: .
abundance: .
CDR3nt: TGTGCCAGCAGTGAGGGGCCATTGGGGTCACCCCTCCACTTT
CDR3aa: CASSEGPLGSPLHF

j_gene: TRBJ2-4
v_gene: TRBV7-8
d_gene: .
abundance: .
CDR3nt: TGTGCCAGCAGCGTTACAGGCCTTCTAGCCAAAAACATTCAGTACTTC
CDR3aa: CASSVTGLLAKNIQYF

j_gene: TRBJ2-5
v_gene: TRBV5-1
d_gene: .
abundance: .
CDR3nt: TGCGCCAGCAGCGTATACAGGGAAGGAAAGACCCAGTACTTC
CDR3aa: CASSVYREGKTQYF

j_gene: TRBJ2-2
v_gene: TRBV9
d_gene: TRBD1
abundance: .
CDR3nt: TGTGCCAGCAGCCCCGACAGGGGAGGCGGGGAGCTGTTTTTT
CDR3aa: CASSPDRGGGELFF

j_gene: TRBJ1-1
v_gene: TRBV6-5
d_gene: .
abundance: .
CDR3nt: TGTGCCAGCAGACGCTCCGGGAGCACTGAAGCTTTCTTT
CDR3aa: CASRRSGSTEAFF

j_gene: TRBJ2-7
v_gene: TRBV5-1
d_gene: TRBD1
abundance: .
CDR3nt: TGCGCCAGCAGCTCCCCCGGGACAGAATCCGAGCAGTACTTC
CDR3aa: CASSSPGTESEQYF

j_gene: TRBJ2-1
v_gene: TRBV28
d_gene: .
abundance: .
CDR3nt: TGTGCCAGCAGTCACCCCGAGGGGACTGAGCAGTTCTTC
CDR3aa: CASSHPEGTEQFF

j_gene: TRBJ1-1
v_gene: TRBV6-5
d_gene: .
abundance: .
CDR3nt: TGTGCCAGCAGTTACGGAAGTAACACTGAAGCTTTCTTT
CDR3aa: CASSYGSNTEAFF

j_gene: TRBJ2-7
v_gene: TRBV10-1
d_gene: TRBD1
abundance: .
CDR3nt: TGCGCCAGCAGTCCTCTTCCGGGACAGTCCTACGAGCAGTACTTC
CDR3aa: CASSPLPGQSYEQYF

j_gene: TRBJ2-3
v_gene: TRBV28
d_gene: TRBD2
abundance: .
CDR3nt: TGTGCCAGCAGTTTAGGGGGACTAGGCACAGATACGCAGTATTTT
CDR3aa: CASSLGGLGTDTQYF

j_gene: TRBJ2-7
v_gene: TRBV18
d_gene: TRBD2
abundance: .
CDR3nt: TGTGCCAGCTCACCACCGGGAGGGTCCTACGAGCAGTACTTC
CDR3aa: CASSPPGGSYEQYF

j_gene: TRBJ1-1
v_gene: TRBV29-1
d_gene: .
abundance: .
CDR3nt: TGCAGCGTTGGGGGACCCAGGAACACTGAAGCTTTCTTT
CDR3aa: CSVGGPRNTEAFF

j_gene: TRBJ2-1
v_gene: TRBV9
d_gene: TRBD1
abundance: .
CDR3nt: TGTGCCAGCAGCTCACAGGGGGCCTCCTACAATGAGCAGTTCTTC
CDR3aa: CASSSQGASYNEQFF

j_gene: TRBJ2-1
v_gene: TRBV10-3
d_gene: .
abundance: .
CDR3nt: TGTGCCATCAGTGAAGTGGATTCCGGGACGGACCCTGCGTATGAGCAGTTCTTC
CDR3aa: CAISEVDSGTDPAYEQFF

j_gene: TRBJ2-1
v_gene: TRBV7-9
d_gene: .
abundance: .
CDR3nt: TGTGCCAGCAGCTTACAGGGTATTGAGCAGTTCTTC
CDR3aa: CASSLQGIEQFF

j_gene: TRBJ1-1
v_gene: TRBV7-9
d_gene: .
abundance: .
CDR3nt: TGTGCCAGCAGCTCCGCCGCGAACACTGAAGCTTTCTTT
CDR3aa: CASSSAANTEAFF

j_gene: TRBJ2-3
v_gene: TRBV5-1
d_gene: TRBD1
abundance: .
CDR3nt: TGCGCCAGCAGCCTGGGACAGGGGGCCGATACGCAGTATTTT
CDR3aa: CASSLGQGADTQYF

j_gene: TRBJ1-5
v_gene: TRBV6-1
d_gene: TRBD1
abundance: .
CDR3nt: TGTGCCAGCAGTGAATTGCCAGGGGGAGTTGGTCAGCCCCAGCATTTT
CDR3aa: CASSELPGGVGQPQHF

j_gene: TRBJ1-2
v_gene: TRBV6-6
d_gene: TRBD1
abundance: once
CDR3nt: TGTGCCAGCAGCCTTGGGAGGCAGGGGGTTAACTATGGCTACACCTTC
CDR3aa: CASSLGRQGVNYGYTF

j_gene: TRBJ2-7
v_gene: TRBV25-1
d_gene: .
abundance: .
CDR3nt: TGTGCCAGCAGTGGGCTTCGCGGGAACTACGAGCAGTACTTC
CDR3aa: CASSGLRGNYEQYF